This T cell receptor beta chain originates from a study of T cell changes during pregnancy in multiple sclerosis. Looked up from germline, CDR1 is SGHRS and CDR2 is YFSETQ. The CDR3 is 13 residues long. Trimming stripped 1 base from V and 8 bases from J, with 9 bases between. This clone was seen just once. TCRdb keeps only in-frame clones here, not all; method: immunoSEQ multiplex PCR. The table has over 25,000 clones, 90% to 95% seen once. The sample was CD4+ T cells from peripheral blood mononuclear cells, taken in the first trimester of pregnancy. The chain links TRBV5-1 to TRBJ1-4; a weak D match, TRBD1 (6 bases). The receptor was derived from a female donor with multiple sclerosis, enrolled in a pregnancy study. The CDR3 nucleotides are TGCGCCAGCAGCTTGACAGGGAACGAAAAACTGTTTTTT. It yields the protein CASSLTGNEKLFF. The full variable domain, rest sourced from reference TRBV5-1 and TRBJ1-4, is KAGVTQTPRYLIKTRGQQVTLSCSPISGHRSVSWYQQTPGQGLQFLFEYFSETQRNKGNFPGRFSGRQFSNSRSEMNVSTLELGDSALYLCASSLTGNEKLFFGSGTQLSVL.